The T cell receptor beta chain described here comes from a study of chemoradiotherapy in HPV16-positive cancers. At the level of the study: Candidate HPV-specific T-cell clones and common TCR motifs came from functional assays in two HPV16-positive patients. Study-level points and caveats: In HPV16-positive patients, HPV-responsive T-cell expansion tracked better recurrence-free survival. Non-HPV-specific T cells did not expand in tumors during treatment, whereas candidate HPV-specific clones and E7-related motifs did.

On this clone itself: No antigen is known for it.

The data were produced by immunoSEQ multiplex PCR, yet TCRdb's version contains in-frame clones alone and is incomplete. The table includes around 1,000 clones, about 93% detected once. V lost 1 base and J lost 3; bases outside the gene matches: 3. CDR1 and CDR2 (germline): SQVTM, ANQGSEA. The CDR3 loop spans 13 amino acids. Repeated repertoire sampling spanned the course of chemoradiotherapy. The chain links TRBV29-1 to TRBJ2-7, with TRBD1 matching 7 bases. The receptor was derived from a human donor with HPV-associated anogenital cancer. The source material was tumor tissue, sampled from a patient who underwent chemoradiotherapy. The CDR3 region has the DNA TGCAGCGTTGAAGGACAGGGCCACTACGAGCAGTACTTC. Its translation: CSVEGQGHYEQYF.